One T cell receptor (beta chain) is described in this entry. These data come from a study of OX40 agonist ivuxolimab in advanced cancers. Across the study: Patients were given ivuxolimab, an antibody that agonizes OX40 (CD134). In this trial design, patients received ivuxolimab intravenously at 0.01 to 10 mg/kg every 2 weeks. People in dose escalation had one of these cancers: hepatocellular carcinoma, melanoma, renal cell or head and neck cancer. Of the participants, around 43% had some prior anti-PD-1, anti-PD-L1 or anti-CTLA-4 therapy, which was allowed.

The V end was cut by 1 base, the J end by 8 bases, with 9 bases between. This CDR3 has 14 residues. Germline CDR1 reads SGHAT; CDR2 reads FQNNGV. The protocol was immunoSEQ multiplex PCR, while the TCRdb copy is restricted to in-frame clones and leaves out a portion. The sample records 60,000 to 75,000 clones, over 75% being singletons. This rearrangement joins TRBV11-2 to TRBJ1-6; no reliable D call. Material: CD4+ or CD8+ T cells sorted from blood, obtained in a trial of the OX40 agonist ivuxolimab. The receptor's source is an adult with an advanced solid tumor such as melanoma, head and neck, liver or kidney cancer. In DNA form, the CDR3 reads TGTGCCAGCAGCTTAGGGGAGGGTTATTCACCCCTCCACTTT. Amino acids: CASSLGEGYSPLHF.